What follows are 29 T cell receptor beta chains derived from one specimen sequenced in a study of CD8+CD57+ T cells in acquired aplastic anemia. Previously, flow cytometry had revealed CD8+CD57+ cell expansion in the patients chosen for sequencing. Using genomic DNA as the template, TCR beta VDJ and CDR3 profiling was carried out. TCRdb processed the reads anew with MiXCR; each CDR3 protein has one entry. The sample has under 200,000 distinct CDR3 sequences, around half seen once; the top ten hold 25% to 35%. Sequenced input: sorted CD4+, CD8+, or CD8+CD57+ T cells (not recorded which) from PBMCs. The source of these receptors is a human donor with aplastic anemia.

To note about this clonotype: With a much larger clone just one base away, this may be a read error. The chain combines TRBV5-6 with TRBJ2-3; D remains unclear. This CDR3 is built from 12 residues. From germline, CDR1 is SGHDT and CDR2 YYEEEE. The CDR3 sequence is CASSLGSYTRYF. CDR3 sequence (DNA): TGTGCCAGCAGCTTGGGTAGCTATACGCGGTATTTT. Drawing the rest from reference TRBV5-6 and TRBJ2-3, the complete variable domain is DAGVTQSPTHLIKTRGQQVTLRCSPKSGHDTVSWYQQALGQGPQFIFQYYEEEERQRGNFPDRFSGHQFPNYSSELNVNALLLGDSALYLCASSLGSYTRYFGPGTRLTVL.

This clonotype was recorded many times. The gene calls are TRBV12-3 or TRBV12-4 and TRBJ2-7; the D gene is possibly TRBD2 (5 bases). The CDR3 contains 14 residues. V was cut by 6 bases and J by 1 base, with 13 bases left in between. The CDR3 sequence is CASSSGWDSYEQYF. As DNA, the CDR3 is TGTGCCAGCAGCTCGGGATGGGATTCCTACGAGCAGTACTTC.

The genes are TRBV20-1 and TRBJ1-2, with no clear D. From germline, CDR1 is DFQATT and CDR2 SNEGSKA (reference sequence). The CDR3 is 12 residues long. The V gene lost 6 bases and the J gene lost 6 bases, with 14 bases spanning the gap. The CDR3 DNA sequence: TGCAGTGCCGAGCTTAACTGGGATGGCTACACCTTC. This encodes CSAELNWDGYTF.

V is TRBV5-4 and J is TRBJ1-1, with 11 nucleotides matching TRBD1. CDR3 length equals 15 residues. Trimming took 0 bases from V and 10 from J; bases not matched to a gene: 8. CDR1 SGHNT and CDR2 YYREEE come from the germline V gene (reference sequence). The DNA of the CDR3 is TGTGCCAGCAGCTTGGCCGGACAGGGGGCTCTTACAGCTTTCTTT. It is translated as CASSLAGQGALTAFF.

In this sample, this clonotype turned up many times. The V call is TRBV7-9, the J call TRBJ1-2, with D unresolved. CDR3 length equals 14 residues. The V end lost 2 bases, the J end lost 8 bases, and 15 bases lay between the germline ends. Looked up from germline, CDR1 is SEHNR and CDR2 is FQNEAQ (reference sequence). The CDR3 sequence: CASSLTGNLGGYTF. CDR3 DNA sequence: TGTGCCAGCAGCTTAACCGGGAACCTCGGGGGCTACACCTTC.

This clonotype has just a few counts. The J gene is TRBJ2-2, the V gene TRBV6-1; 8 nucleotides line up with TRBD2. The V and J ends lost 6 bases and 6 bases, in that order; junction bases with no gene match: 15. Germline CDR1 MNHNS, CDR2 SASEGT. This CDR3 spans 17 amino acids. The CDR3 DNA follows: TGTGCCAGCAGGGCCGGATGGGGAGCGGGAGTGGCCGGGGAGCTGTTTTTT. It codes for CASRAGWGAGVAGELFF.

This chain joins TRBV2 and TRBJ1-2; TRBD1 matches at 11 bases. This CDR3 has 15 amino acids. The germline gives CDR1 SNHLY, CDR2 FYNNEI. V was clipped by 5 bases and J by 3 bases; unmatched bases: 5. CDR3 residues: CASSFRTGGYYGYTF. CDR3 sequence (DNA): TGTGCCAGCAGTTTTAGGACAGGGGGCTACTATGGCTACACCTTC.

This chain links TRBV15 with TRBJ2-7; no reliable D call. CDR1 and CDR2 (germline): LNHNV, YYDKDF (reference sequence). This CDR3 region has 14 residues. Trimming left V 0 bases short and J 4 bases short, with 10 bases between. The CDR3 DNA reads as TGTGCCACCAGCAGAGAAGCTTCTGGGTACGAGCAGTACTTC. It yields the protein CATSREASGYEQYF.

This clonotype was observed once. The chain uses TRBV15 and TRBJ1-1; D is unresolved. In germline, CDR1 is LNHNV, CDR2 YYDKDF (reference sequence). The CDR3 covers 14 residues. The germline V and J ends were trimmed by 3 bases and 4 bases, with 12 bases remaining between them. The CDR3 protein is CATSSLLDLTEAFF. The CDR3 coding sequence is TGTGCCACCAGCAGTCTCCTCGACCTCACTGAAGCTTTCTTT.

This clonotype was detected ten times or more. V and J are TRBV6-1 and TRBJ2-7; 12 bases line up with TRBD1. J lost 5 bases, V lost 5 bases, and 4 bases had no gene match. This CDR3 has 14 residues. Germline V gene lookup returns CDR1 MNHNS and CDR2 SASEGT. The CDR3 DNA reads as TGTGCCAGCAGTATTGGGACAGGGGGCAACGAGCAGTACTTC. Its protein product is CASSIGTGGNEQYF.

In regard to this clonotype: Likely a read error: the CDR3 ends without its conserved phenylalanine or tryptophan. The chain joins TRBV3-1 to TRBJ2-7; D gene unclear. The germline V gene has CDR1 LGHDT and CDR2 YNNKEL (reference sequence). The CDR3 consists of 13 residues. The V and J ends lost 3 bases and 7 bases respectively, with 13 bases between them. The CDR3, as DNA: TGTGCCAGCAGCCAGGGCTATGTGGGTGAGCAGTACTCC. It is translated as CASSQGYVGEQYS.

Points on this clonotype: Mismatch with germline at one junction end may stem from a read error. The V gene is TRBV5-4, the J gene TRBJ2-7; D remains ambiguous. Germline V lookup: CDR1 SGHNT, CDR2 YYREEE (reference sequence). This CDR3 comprises 11 residues. CDR3 loop: CASSLVNEEYF. DNA of the CDR3: TGTGCCAGCAGCTTGGTAAACGAGGAGTACTTC.

This clonotype was seen many times. The V gene is TRBV5-5, the J gene TRBJ2-5; D unclear. CDR1 and CDR2 from the germline V gene are SGHKS and YYEKEE (reference sequence). Trimming removed 5 bases from V and 5 bases from J, with 7 bases in between. The CDR3 totals 11 residues. CDR3 sequence reads: CASSRSETQYF. The CDR3 DNA reads as TGTGCCAGCAGTCGGTCGGAGACCCAGTACTTC.

This clonotype was observed a handful of times. CDR3 in DNA: TGTGCCACCAGCAGAGTAGGGTATGGCTACACCTTC. Its translation is CATSRVGYGYTF. The genes are TRBV15 and TRBJ1-2; D not resolved. Trimming left V 1 base short and J 5 bases short, with 5 bases between. The CDR3 is made up of 12 amino acids. Germline V CDR1 and CDR2: LNHNV, YYDKDF (reference sequence).

This clonotype was counted at least ten times. This rearrangement joins TRBV7-6 to TRBJ1-1; a weak D match, TRBD1 (5 bases). Germline V gene data show CDR1 as SGHVS and CDR2 as FNYEAQ. This CDR3 region has 13 residues. V lost 5 bases, J lost 4 bases, and 11 bases lay in between. The CDR3 sequence is CASSPPGGTEAFF. For the CDR3, the DNA is TGTGCCAGCAGCCCCCCTGGGGGCACTGAAGCTTTCTTT.

In regard to this clonotype: A read error may account for a junction end that differs from germline. This sequence joins TRBV6-1 and TRBJ1-1, with 9 bases fitting TRBD1. There are 15 residues in the CDR3. Looked up from germline, CDR1 is MNHNS and CDR2 is SASEGT. Here the CDR3 DNA reads TGTGCCGGCAGGACTGAGACAGGGGGTCTAACTGAAGCTTTCTTT. Encoded protein: CAGRTETGGLTEAFF.

This clonotype was seen at least ten times. V is TRBV19 and J is TRBJ2-7, with TRBD1 identical over 8 bases. The V segment lost 9 bases and the J segment 4 bases; nucleotides outside the gene matches: 14. CDR1 LNHDA and CDR2 SQIVND come from the germline V gene (reference sequence). The CDR3 totals 15 residues. Written as DNA, the CDR3 is TGTGCCAGCCAGGAGGGGCAGGGGGCTTCATACGAGCAGTACTTC. It specifies CASQEGQGASYEQYF.

The count of this clonotype is one. This may come from a read error, since a much larger clone is one base off. The J gene is TRBJ2-7, the V gene TRBV10-3; TRBD2 is a possible D gene (6 bases). Germline V lookup: CDR1 ENHRY, CDR2 SYGVKD. V shed 0 bases and J shed 7 bases, with 13 bases lying between them. The CDR3 length is 14 residues. CDR3 coding DNA: TGTGCCATCAGTGAGTCAGGTGGGGCGGGGGAGCAGTACTTC. This sequence encodes CAISESGGAGEQYF.

This chain joins TRBV24-1 and TRBJ2-5; weak D call: TRBD1 (5 bases). With 4 bases removed from V and 2 bases from J, the gap between germline ends came to 7 bases. The germline gives CDR1 KGHDR, CDR2 SFDVKD. The CDR3 is 13 amino acids. This CDR3 is CATSETDQETQYF. The CDR3 DNA reads TGTGCCACCAGTGAGACAGATCAAGAGACCCAGTACTTC.

The chain recombines TRBV10-2 with TRBJ2-1; TRBD2 matches 12 bases. After removal of 6 bases from V and 2 bases from J, the junction contained 8 bases not matched to a gene. The CDR3 is 17 amino acids. The germline V gene has CDR1 WSHSY and CDR2 SAAADI. CDR3 sequence: CASRGRSSGGAYNEQFF. The CDR3 bases are TGCGCCAGCAGAGGTCGCTCTAGCGGGGGGGCCTACAATGAGCAGTTCTTC.

Remarks on this clonotype: A read error may be the cause here, since a much bigger clone is one base away. The chain links TRBV11-1 to TRBJ2-7; D may be TRBD2 (5 bases). The CDR3 is 13 amino acids. Germline CDR1 and CDR2: SGHAT and FQDESV (reference sequence). V shed 4 bases and J shed 6 bases, with 13 bases lying between them. This CDR3 is CASSSTAVGEQYF. CDR3 DNA: TGTGCCAGCAGCTCTACAGCGGTCGGCGAGCAGTACTTC.

This clonotype was seen more than once but under ten times. V usage is TRBV30 and J usage is TRBJ1-3, with 7 bases fitting TRBD1. CDR3 length equals 14 residues. The V and J ends lost 0 bases and 2 bases, in that order; junction bases with no gene match: 1. Germline CDR1 reads GTSNPN; CDR2 reads SVGIG (reference sequence). The CDR3 DNA is TGTGCCTGGAGTGTCGGGACAGCTGGAAACACCATATATTTT. It translates to CAWSVGTAGNTIYF.

The chain is built from TRBV7-8 and TRBJ1-2; 7 bases are a match to TRBD1. V gave up 5 bases and J gave up 7 bases; unmatched junction bases: 13. CDR1 is SGHVS, CDR2 FQNEAQ, per germline. CDR3 length: 15 residues. The DNA of the CDR3 is TGTGCCAGCAGCAGAAAGACAGGGAAGGATGGTGGCTACACCTTC. Translated: CASSRKTGKDGGYTF.

This clonotype was seen repeatedly, ten times or more. The V and J genes are TRBV2 and TRBJ1-1, with D unclear. The V gene lost 7 bases and the J gene lost 10 bases, with 13 bases spanning the gap. CDR3 size: 11 residues. Germline V CDR1 and CDR2: SNHLY, FYNNEI. CDR3 bases: TGTGCCAGCACCGATCGGGTAAGAGCTTTCTTT. Protein sequence: CASTDRVRAFF.

The rearrangement uses TRBV10-3 and TRBJ2-1; maybe TRBD2 (7 bases). The germline V gene has CDR1 ENHRY and CDR2 SYGVKD. Trimming stripped 5 bases from V and 9 bases from J, with 17 bases between. The CDR3 extends over 14 amino acids. In DNA, the CDR3 is TGTGCCATCAGTTACCGGGACACGGGGGGTGAGCAGTTCTTC. Amino acid sequence: CAISYRDTGGEQFF.

This chain connects TRBV24-1 to TRBJ2-7; 10 bases line up with TRBD2. CDR3 length: 14 amino acids. V lost 6 bases to trimming and J lost 6 bases; unmatched junction nucleotides: 7. CDR1 is KGHDR, CDR2 SFDVKD, per germline. The CDR3: CATSPSGRSVEQYF. The DNA for the CDR3 is TGTGCCACCAGTCCTAGCGGGAGATCAGTCGAGCAGTACTTC.

J is TRBJ2-1 and V is TRBV6-6; TRBD1 is a possible D gene (5 bases). The germline V gene encodes CDR1 MNHNY and CDR2 SVGAGI (reference sequence). With 4 bases removed from V and 13 bases from J, the gap between germline ends came to 8 bases. This CDR3 has 10 residues. The CDR3 DNA follows: TGTGCCAGCAGTTCAGGGCCACAGTTCTTC. It translates to CASSSGPQFF.

This clonotype was found many times. The rearrangement links TRBV4-3 to TRBJ1-4; TRBD1 matches at 9 bases. The CDR3 is 15 residues long. Trimming removed 1 base from V and 7 bases from J; junction bases left unmatched: 4. Germline V gives CDR1 LGHNA, CDR2 YSLEER. DNA for the CDR3: TGCGCCAGCAGCCAAGGACAGGGGGAGATTGAAAAACTGTTTTTT. It codes for CASSQGQGEIEKLFF.

This clonotype was observed a handful of times. The rearrangement uses TRBV2 and TRBJ1-6; 7 bases line up with TRBD1. After removal of 6 bases from V and 5 bases from J, the junction contained 7 bases not matched to a gene. The CDR3 contains 15 residues. Germline V gives CDR1 SNHLY, CDR2 FYNNEI. The CDR3 coding sequence is TGTGCCAGCAGGGAGACAGGGTGGGATAATTCACCCCTCCACTTT. Translating it yields CASRETGWDNSPLHF.